A selection of T cell receptor beta chains follows, all from one sample in a study of cytomegalovirus exposure and HLA in healthy donors. Sequencing used immunoSEQ multiplex PCR; TCRdb keeps in-frame clones, though not all of them. The sample yields 90,000 to 120,000 clones, over 60% seen once. Sequencing was performed on PBMCs. These receptors came from a female donor in good health and CMV-seropositive. Each CDR3 is given with its conserved first and last residue. The D gene is left open where the match is weak. Where a row states a size, it is once, few, many or the class of an expanded clone; other rows omit it.

D gene | J gene | clone size | V gene | CDR3 DNA | CDR3 protein
NA | TRBJ2-7 | few | TRBV30 | TGTGCCTGGAGTGTCTCGGAGCTCACCTACGAGCAGTACTTC | CAWSVSELTYEQYF
TRBD1 | TRBJ2-1 | NA | TRBV7-6 | TGTGCCAGCAGCTCCCCCCGGCAGGGGGCTATTAGCTACAATGAGCAGTTCTTC | CASSSPRQGAISYNEQFF
NA | TRBJ2-7 | NA | TRBV2 | TGTGCCGGAACAGGGTCCTTCTACGAGCAGTACTTC | CAGTGSFYEQYF
NA | TRBJ2-4 | NA | TRBV19 | TGTGCCAGTAGTATTGTTGGGGGCGTCAACATTCAGTACTTC | CASSIVGGVNIQYF
TRBD2 | TRBJ2-1 | NA | TRBV5-6 | TGTGCCAGCAGCTTGGCTGCGGGGGGGCGATACAATGAGCAGTTCTTC | CASSLAAGGRYNEQFF
NA | TRBJ1-4 | NA | TRBV30 | TGTGCCTGGAGCCCCGGGGGAACTAATGAAAAACTGTTTTTT | CAWSPGGTNEKLFF
NA | TRBJ2-3 | NA | TRBV7-5 | TGTGCCAGAAGCGCCCCGCTAGCGGGGGGGGCGAATACGCAGTATTTT | CARSAPLAGGANTQYF
NA | TRBJ1-2 | NA | TRBV5-1 | TGCGCCAGCAGCTTGGGTGGGGGGGGAAACTATGGCTACACCTTC | CASSLGGGGNYGYTF
TRBD1 | TRBJ1-5 | NA | TRBV10-3 | TGTGCCATCATTTCCCAGGGGGCTGGACAGCCCCAGCATTTT | CAIISQGAGQPQHF
NA | TRBJ2-2 | NA | TRBV18 | TGTGCCAGCTCACCCCGCTCGGACACCGGGGAGCTGTTTTTT | CASSPRSDTGELFF
NA | TRBJ2-5 | NA | TRBV7-9 | TGTGCCAGCAGCTTACGCTTGGAGGGGAAAGAGACCCAGTACTTC | CASSLRLEGKETQYF
TRBD1 | TRBJ1-2 | NA | TRBV6-5 | TGTGCCAGCAGTTCCGGGACAGTTAACTATGGCTACACCTTC | CASSSGTVNYGYTF
TRBD1 | TRBJ2-5 | NA | TRBV6-5 | TGTGCCAGCAGCTTTGACAGGGGAGAGACCCAGTACTTC | CASSFDRGETQYF
NA | TRBJ2-7 | NA | TRBV5-6 | TGTGCCAGCAGCTTGGGGGACTTGAGGTCCTACGAGCAGTACTTC | CASSLGDLRSYEQYF
NA | TRBJ2-1 | few | TRBV11-2 | TGTGCCAGCAGCTTAGGGTACGGAGACCGCTCCTACAATGAGCAGTTCTTC | CASSLGYGDRSYNEQFF
NA | TRBJ2-1 | few | TRBV11-3 | TGTGCCAGCAGCTTAGGCAGGGGCTCCTACAATGAGCAGTTCTTC | CASSLGRGSYNEQFF
NA | TRBJ2-1 | NA | TRBV11-2 | TGTGCCAGCAGCCCCGGGGGGCCGCAGGTGTGGTTCTTC | CASSPGGPQVWFF
TRBD2 | TRBJ2-7 | NA | TRBV9 | TGTGCCAGCAGCGTAGGGAGCGGGGGAAGCTCCTACGAGCAGTACTTC | CASSVGSGGSSYEQYF
NA | TRBJ2-2 | NA | TRBV19 | TGTGCCAATAGTCCGGGGACACAGAACACCGGGGAGCTGTTTTTT | CANSPGTQNTGELFF
NA | TRBJ1-4 | few | TRBV30 | TGTGCCTTACAGGGAAGGGACGAAAAACTGTTTTTT | CALQGRDEKLFF
NA | TRBJ1-1 | NA | TRBV9 | TGTGCCAGCAGCGTTGACCCCGGGGACACTGAAGCTTTCTTT | CASSVDPGDTEAFF
NA | TRBJ2-7 | NA | TRBV18 | TGTGCCAGCTCTCCTACCGACAGGCCGTCTTACGAGCAGTACTTC | CASSPTDRPSYEQYF
NA | TRBJ2-7 | NA | TRBV6-1 | TGTGCCACCGAACGGGACTCCGATGTAATATACGAGCAGTACTTC | CATERDSDVIYEQYF
NA | TRBJ2-7 | NA | TRBV19 | TGTGCCAGTAACCCACAGGGTAGCTCCTACGAGCAGTACTTC | CASNPQGSSYEQYF
TRBD2 | TRBJ2-7 | few | TRBV4-3 | TGCGCCAGCAGCCAATCGCTAGCGGGGGGGTGGGAGCAGTACTTC | CASSQSLAGGWEQYF
NA | TRBJ1-1 | NA | TRBV27 | TGTGCCAGCAACCTCACGGGAAACACTGAAGCTTTCTTT | CASNLTGNTEAFF
NA | TRBJ2-2 | NA | TRBV7-8 | TGTGCCAGCAGCGGCGGCGCCCGCACGAACACCGGGGAGCTGTTTTTT | CASSGGARTNTGELFF
NA | TRBJ1-1 | NA | TRBV6-5 | TGTGCCAGCAGTTATCATGACACCCTGCCGGCTGAAGCTTTCTTT | CASSYHDTLPAEAFF
NA | TRBJ2-3 | NA | TRBV5-1 | TGCGCCAGCAGCCTAGGGGGACCTTCCACAGATACGCAGTATTTT | CASSLGGPSTDTQYF
NA | TRBJ2-5 | NA | TRBV11-2 | TGTGCCAGCAGCCCCTACACGGGAGAGACCCAGTACTTC | CASSPYTGETQYF
NA | TRBJ1-1 | NA | TRBV6-4 | TGTGCCAGCAGACCGCGGACTACTCACACTGAAGCTTTCTTT | CASRPRTTHTEAFF
TRBD1 | TRBJ1-3 | NA | TRBV5-1 | TGCGCCAGCAGCTTAACCGGGACAGGGCGCTCTGGAAACACCATATATTTT | CASSLTGTGRSGNTIYF
NA | TRBJ2-7 | NA | TRBV6-5 | TGTGCCAGCAGTTACTCGGTACACCTCTCCTACGAGCAGTACTTC | CASSYSVHLSYEQYF
TRBD1 | TRBJ1-1 | NA | TRBV5-4 | TGTGCCAGCAGCTTACCGGGACAGGGGGCTGGTGAAGCTTTCTTT | CASSLPGQGAGEAFF
NA | TRBJ1-5 | NA | TRBV6-1 | TGTGCCAGCAGTGACAGGGATTATAGCAATCAGCCCCAGCATTTT | CASSDRDYSNQPQHF
TRBD2 | TRBJ2-1 | NA | TRBV18 | TGTGCCAGCTCAACCCTGGGACTACAAAATTACAATGAGCAGTTCTTC | CASSTLGLQNYNEQFF
TRBD1 | TRBJ2-7 | few | TRBV27 | TGTGCCAGCAGTTTAGGGGGGACAGGGGACCACGAGCAGTACTTC | CASSLGGTGDHEQYF
TRBD2 | TRBJ2-7 | NA | TRBV11-2 | TGTGCCAGCGCTTGGGGGGGTTCCTACGAGCAGTACTTC | CASAWGGSYEQYF
TRBD1 | TRBJ1-1 | NA | TRBV27 | TGTGCCAGCAGTATCAGGGGGAGGACTGAAGCTTTCTTT | CASSIRGRTEAFF
TRBD1 | TRBJ1-6 | NA | TRBV13 | TGTGCCAGCAGCCCCCGGACAGGGCAAGCTTATAATTCACCCCTCCACTTT | CASSPRTGQAYNSPLHF
NA | TRBJ1-2 | once | TRBV11-2 | TGTGCCAGCAGCTTAGGCGGGGGCTACACCTTC | CASSLGGGYTF
NA | TRBJ1-1 | few | TRBV4-2 | TGTGCCAGCAGCCAAGTAGGAGTGAACACTGAAGCTTTCTTT | CASSQVGVNTEAFF
TRBD2 | TRBJ2-3 | NA | TRBV10-3 | TGTGCCATCAGCGGGGCTAGCGGGAGTGGCACAGATACGCAGTATTTT | CAISGASGSGTDTQYF
NA | TRBJ2-3 | few | TRBV5-1 | TGCGCCAGCAGCCCTCCCTCTTCGGATACGCAGTATTTT | CASSPPSSDTQYF
NA | TRBJ1-2 | few | TRBV7-9 | TGTGCCAGCGAGCAAGGGGGTACCTATGGCTACACCTTC | CASEQGGTYGYTF
NA | TRBJ1-1 | NA | TRBV7-9 | TGTGCCAGCAGCGCGCCAAGAGACACTGAAGCTTTCTTT | CASSAPRDTEAFF
TRBD1 | TRBJ2-7 | NA | TRBV7-2 | TGTGCCAGCAGCCGGACAGGGGGCTCCTACGAGCAGTACTTC | CASSRTGGSYEQYF
TRBD2 | TRBJ2-3 | NA | TRBV5-8 | TGTGCCAGCAGCCCAATTAGGCGGGGGGCCATAGATACGCAGTATTTT | CASSPIRRGAIDTQYF
NA | TRBJ2-1 | once | TRBV18 | TGTGCCAGCCAGGGGCCAGGGCTGGCATTCGGTAGCCATGAGCAGTTCTTC | CASQGPGLAFGSHEQFF
TRBD1 | TRBJ2-3 | once | TRBV29-1 | TGCAGCGTTAAGGACAGGGGTGCAGATACGCAGTATTTT | CSVKDRGADTQYF
NA | TRBJ2-2 | NA | TRBV21-1 | TGTGCCAGCAGCAAAGACTTGAGCCGGGACAGGGTTAACACCGGGGAGCTGTTTTTT | CASSKDLSRDRVNTGELFF
NA | TRBJ1-5 | NA | TRBV7-7 | TGTGCCAGCATCCCTCCCAATCGGGGAAACAATCAGCCCCAGCATTTT | CASIPPNRGNNQPQHF
TRBD2 | TRBJ2-5 | NA | TRBV11-2 | TGTGCCAGCAGCTCATCCACTAGCGGGCAAGAGACCCAGTACTTC | CASSSSTSGQETQYF
NA | TRBJ1-2 | NA | TRBV6-5 | TGTGCCAGCAGTTACCGGGGGGTCGACTATGGCTACACCTTC | CASSYRGVDYGYTF
NA | TRBJ1-1 | few | TRBV18 | TGTGCCAGCTCACCATTGGGGGGGCAGGACACTGAAGCTTTCTTT | CASSPLGGQDTEAFF